This TCR beta chain comes out of a study of CD8+ T cells in alopecia areata. A note on this clone: Its antigen is not known.

Looked up from germline, CDR1 is SQVTM and CDR2 is ANQGSEA. The germline V and J ends were trimmed by 1 base and 7 bases, with 8 bases remaining between them. This CDR3 region has 13 residues. Extraction and reverse transcription of RNA yielded cDNA as the sequencing template. Some clones are missing from TCRdb's copy, which holds only in-frame ones; the method was immunoSEQ multiplex PCR. The sample carries about 97,000 clones, less than 50% recorded once. General study results and limits: The study also sequences resident alphabeta T cells of normal skin in scalp samples.

The source is a human donor with alopecia areata. The specimen was CD4+ T cells sorted from blood. The genes are TRBV29-1 and TRBJ1-6; no definite D call. In DNA form, the CDR3 reads TGCAGCGTTGAAGGTGGAGAAAATTCACCCCTCCACTTT. This gives the protein CSVEGGENSPLHF.